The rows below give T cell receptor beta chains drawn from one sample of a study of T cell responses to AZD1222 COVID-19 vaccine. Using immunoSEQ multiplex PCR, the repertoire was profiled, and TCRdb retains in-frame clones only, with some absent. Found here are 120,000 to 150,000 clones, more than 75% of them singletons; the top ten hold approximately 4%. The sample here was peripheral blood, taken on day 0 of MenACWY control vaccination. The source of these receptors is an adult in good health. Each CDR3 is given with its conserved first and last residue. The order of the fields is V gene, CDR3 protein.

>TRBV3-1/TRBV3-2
CASSGTSGGRGEQFF
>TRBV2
CASSGASNQPQHF
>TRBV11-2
CASSFGASADTQYF
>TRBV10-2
CASTAEGGVETQYF
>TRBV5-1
CASTDTLNTEAFF
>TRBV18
CASSPPGQGAVNEQYF
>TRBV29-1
CSVETLADEQYF
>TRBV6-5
CASTEAQETQYF
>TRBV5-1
CASSATRTDYTSYEQYF
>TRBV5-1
CASRFGQAGLYGYTF
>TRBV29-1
CSVGGANQPQHF
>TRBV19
CASTPTRGRAKNIQYF
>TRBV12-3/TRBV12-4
CASSSANIQYF